This passage covers 21 T cell receptor beta chains from one sample sequenced in a study of breast tumors, draining lymph nodes, adjacent tissues. TCRdb itself ran the multiplex PCR reads through MiXCR, one entry per CDR3 protein. The top ten clones hold over 2% of a sample with about 130,000 distinct CDR3 sequences, less than 25% of them seen once. Axillary draining lymph nodes of breast cancer patients supplied the node samples. Source material: axillary lymph node tissue. The receptors were gathered from a female donor with breast cancer. Some clones in this sample may be carry-over from other donors' samples.

This clonotype was seen repeatedly, ten times or more. The genes are TRBV9 and TRBJ1-6; D may be TRBD1 (5 bases). V shed 4 bases and J shed 0 bases, with 14 bases lying between them. The CDR3 spans 17 residues. The germline gives CDR1 SGDLS, CDR2 YYNGEE. The CDR3 DNA reads as TGTGCCAGCAGCCCCGGATGGGGGGGCTCCTATAATTCACCCCTCCACTTT. Amino acid sequence: CASSPGWGGSYNSPLHF. Variable domain in full (rest from reference TRBV9 and TRBJ1-6): DSGVTQTPKHLITATGQRVTLRCSPRSGDLSVYWYQQSLDQGLQFLIQYYNGEERAKGNILERFSAQQFPDLHSELNLSSLELGDSALYFCASSPGWGGSYNSPLHFGNGTRLTVT.

Comments on this clonotype: With a much larger clone just one base away, this may be a read error. V usage is TRBV7-9 and J usage is TRBJ2-5, with D perhaps TRBD1 (5 bases). CDR1 is SEHNR and CDR2 is FQNEAQ in the germline V gene (reference sequence). CDR3 length: 12 amino acids. With 3 bases removed from V and 7 bases from J, the gap between germline ends came to 9 bases. The CDR3 nucleotides read TGTGCCAGCAGCTTCAGTAGGGGGACCCAGTACTTC. This gives the protein CASSFSRGTQYF.

This clonotype was picked up many times. The chain couples TRBV20-1 to TRBJ2-1; D is undetermined. Germline assignment: CDR1 DFQATT and CDR2 SNEGSKA (reference sequence). This CDR3 contains 12 residues. V shed 0 bases and J shed 4 bases, with 4 bases lying between them. The CDR3 sequence is CSARDVYNEQFF. CDR3 in DNA: TGCAGTGCTAGAGATGTTTACAATGAGCAGTTCTTC.

This clonotype was seen many times. V gene TRBV7-8 combines with J gene TRBJ2-1; D is ambiguous. The V and J ends lost 5 bases and 7 bases respectively, with 12 bases between them. From germline, CDR1 is SGHVS and CDR2 FQNEAQ. This CDR3 has 13 amino acids. In nucleotides, the CDR3 is TGTGCCAGCAGCGCTATTTCGAGGAATGAGCAGTTCTTC. Translating gives CASSAISRNEQFF.

For this clonotype: A read error may be the cause here, since a much bigger clone is one base away. The chain couples TRBV10-3 to TRBJ2-3, with unresolved D. The CDR3 runs 11 residues. CDR1 ENHRY and CDR2 SYGVKD come from the germline V gene. V shed 3 bases and J shed 6 bases, with 4 bases lying between them. Here the CDR3 DNA reads TGTGCCATCAGTGATGTGGATACGCAGTATTTT. Translated: CAISDVDTQYF.

Concerning this clonotype: This clone may be a read error of a much larger clone one base away. The rearrangement joins TRBV10-3 to TRBJ1-5; D not resolved. CDR3 size: 16 residues. V dropped 1 base and J dropped 7 bases, with 17 bases sitting between them. CDR1 is ENHRY and CDR2 is SYGVKD in the germline V gene. The CDR3: CAISEFVGSPGQPQHF. The CDR3 DNA follows: TGTGCCATCAGTGAGTTTGTGGGCAGCCCGGGGCAGCCCCAGCATTTT.

V gene TRBV6-5 combines with J gene TRBJ2-3, with 11 positions matching TRBD2. Per the germline V gene, CDR1 is MNHEY and CDR2 is SVGAGI. This CDR3 contains 14 residues. V lost 8 bases and J lost 3; bases outside the gene matches: 4. CDR3: CASRRLAGTDTQYF. The DNA of the CDR3 is TGTGCCAGCCGCCGACTAGCGGGAACAGATACGCAGTATTTT.

As regards this clonotype: This may arise from a read error, as a much more abundant clone is one base away. The chain combines TRBV5-6 with TRBJ2-3; the match to TRBD2 covers 10 bases. CDR3 size: 16 residues. CDR1 and CDR2 (germline): SGHDT, YYEEEE. V dropped 5 bases and J dropped 3; count of bases not matched to a gene: 9. The CDR3 sequence: CASRPGLARPTDTQYF. The CDR3 DNA reads as TGTGCCAGCAGACCGGGACTAGCGAGACCTACAGATACGCAGTATTTT. Combining the CDR3 with reference TRBV5-6 and TRBJ2-3 gives the whole variable domain DAGVTQSPTHLIKTRGQQVTLRCSPKSGHDTVSWYQQALGQGPQFIFQYYEEEERQRGNFPDRFSGHQFPNYSSELNVNALLLGDSALYLCASRPGLARPTDTQYFGPGTRLTVL.

This clonotype was observed many times. V and J are TRBV20-1 and TRBJ2-7; tentatively, D is TRBD2 (5 bases). The ends were cut back, 3 bases at V and 6 bases at J, with 21 bases in the middle. The CDR3 length is 15 residues. Germline V gene sequence: CDR1 DFQATT, CDR2 SNEGSKA (reference sequence). This chain's CDR3 is CSARIRERVLFEQYF. CDR3 DNA sequence: TGCAGTGCTAGGATTCGGGAAAGGGTACTTTTCGAGCAGTACTTC.

This clonotype was seen a few times. The chain recombines TRBV12-3 or TRBV12-4 with TRBJ2-4; the D gene is possibly TRBD2 (6 bases). The CDR3 spans 14 residues. V was trimmed by 5 bases and J by 8 bases, leaving 16 bases between them. DNA for the CDR3: TGTGCCAGCAGTCTACCGGAGGGGCAGGACATTCAGTACTTC. Translating gives CASSLPEGQDIQYF.

The sample holds many counts of this clonotype. The gene calls are TRBV19 and TRBJ2-7; 9 bases line up with TRBD2. Germline V gene sequence: CDR1 LNHDA, CDR2 SQIVND (reference sequence). V lost 3 bases, J lost 10 bases, and 13 bases stayed unmatched. This CDR3 has 15 residues. The CDR3 here is CASSIRAGGPMRQYF. CDR3 sequence (DNA): TGTGCCAGTAGTATTCGCGCGGGAGGGCCGATGAGACAGTACTTC. Full variable domain (rest looked up from reference TRBV19 and TRBJ2-7): DGGITQSPKYLFRKEGQNVTLSCEQNLNHDAMYWYRQDPGQGLRLIYYSQIVNDFQKGDIAEGYSVSREKKESFPLTVTSAQKNPTAFYLCASSIRAGGPMRQYFGPGTRLTVT.

This clonotype has ten or more counts. The chain joins TRBV6-5 to TRBJ1-2; D is perhaps TRBD1 (5 bases). Germline assignment: CDR1 MNHEY and CDR2 SVGAGI. The CDR3 totals 13 residues. V lost 6 bases, J lost 2 bases, and 10 bases lay in between. As DNA, the CDR3 is TGTGCCAGCAGCCAACCAGGGAACTATGGCTACACCTTC. Amino acids: CASSQPGNYGYTF.

The sample holds many counts of this clonotype. The V call is TRBV6-1, the J call TRBJ2-7, with 7 bases identical to TRBD2. Germline-derived CDR1 and CDR2 are MNHNS and SASEGT. The CDR3 has 15 residues. The junction had 10 bases not matched to a gene; V was cut back by 8 bases and J by 0 bases. CDR3 residues: CASETGGGNSYEQYF. The CDR3 nucleotides are TGTGCCAGCGAGACTGGGGGGGGTAACTCCTACGAGCAGTACTTC.

This clonotype occurred many times. The chain links TRBV12-3 or TRBV12-4 to TRBJ2-1; 9 nucleotides match TRBD1. Trimming at V came to 3 bases and at J to 4 bases, leaving 4 bases not matched to a gene. The CDR3 totals 15 residues. CDR3 residues: CASSFGQGTYNEQFF. Here the CDR3 DNA reads TGTGCCAGCAGTTTTGGACAGGGGACTTACAATGAGCAGTTCTTC.

Many counts were recorded for this clonotype. V is TRBV5-8 and J is TRBJ2-7; D is possibly TRBD1 (6 bases). Germline CDR1 SGHTS, CDR2 YDEGEE. CDR3 size: 13 residues. V lost 3 bases and J 0 bases, leaving 7 bases between the germline ends. In DNA, the CDR3 is TGTGCCAGCAGCTCAGGGGACTCCTACGAGCAGTACTTC. Translation: CASSSGDSYEQYF.

In its sample, this clonotype was seen many times. The chain couples TRBV27 to TRBJ2-3; D gene uncertain. This CDR3 spans 15 amino acids. The ends were cut back, 0 bases at V and 1 base at J, with 8 bases in the middle. Germline CDR1 is MNHEY and CDR2 is SMNVEV (reference sequence). CDR3 coding DNA: TGTGCCAGCAGTTTATCCGGGCCTGGCACAGATACGCAGTATTTT. This codes for CASSLSGPGTDTQYF.

This chain joins TRBV4-1 and TRBJ1-5; D gene uncertain. CDR3 length: 13 amino acids. The V gene lost 0 bases and the J gene lost 8 bases, with 8 bases spanning the gap. Germline lookup yields CDR1 MGHRA and CDR2 YSYEKL. The CDR3: CASSQEDGKPQHF. Written as DNA, the CDR3 is TGCGCCAGCAGCCAAGAAGATGGTAAGCCCCAGCATTTT.

This clonotype showed up many times. V gene TRBV19 combines with J gene TRBJ2-7; D perhaps matches TRBD2 (6 bases). Between the trimmed V and J ends, which lost 3 bases and 7 bases, there was a span of 16 bases. CDR1 and CDR2 (germline): LNHDA, SQIVND (reference sequence). CDR3 length: 14 amino acids. The CDR3 protein is CASSMGPSRGEQYF. The CDR3 DNA sequence: TGTGCCAGTAGTATGGGTCCGAGCCGGGGGGAGCAGTACTTC. Variable domain in full (rest from reference TRBV19 and TRBJ2-7): DGGITQSPKYLFRKEGQNVTLSCEQNLNHDAMYWYRQDPGQGLRLIYYSQIVNDFQKGDIAEGYSVSREKKESFPLTVTSAQKNPTAFYLCASSMGPSRGEQYFGPGTRLTVT.

The table lists this clonotype with many counts. The V call is TRBV29-1, the J call TRBJ2-7; 9 nucleotides line up with TRBD1. The CDR3 is 15 residues long. Germline CDR1 and CDR2: SQVTM and ANQGSEA. The ends lost 5 bases at V and 0 bases at J; junction bases unmatched: 8. Here the CDR3 DNA reads TGCAGCGTTTGGACCGGGACAGGGCACTCCTACGAGCAGTACTTC. Encoded protein: CSVWTGTGHSYEQYF.

Ten or more counts support this clonotype. The chain combines TRBV24-1 with TRBJ1-2, with a weak D call TRBD1 (6 bases). The CDR3 covers 14 residues. With 3 bases removed from V and 5 bases from J, the gap between germline ends came to 12 bases. CDR1 is KGHDR and CDR2 is SFDVKD in the germline V gene. The CDR3 nucleotides are TGTGCCACCAGTGATCCGACAGGAGAATATGGCTACACCTTC. This encodes CATSDPTGEYGYTF.

This clonotype was recorded at least ten times. The chain has TRBV20-1 and TRBJ1-5, with D possibly matching TRBD1 (5 bases). CDR3 length: 13 residues. Germline V CDR1 and CDR2: DFQATT, SNEGSKA (reference sequence). V lost 3 bases to trimming and J lost 4 bases, with 10 bases between them. The CDR3 DNA sequence: TGCAGTGCTAGTCGCGGGGCTAATCAGCCCCAGCATTTT. As protein: CSASRGANQPQHF.